This T cell receptor beta chain was sequenced for a study of cytomegalovirus exposure and HLA in healthy donors. Healthy bone marrow donors supplied every sample. In nominal health when sampled, donors likely had unrecorded immune exposures nonetheless. Study outcomes and limitations: A later look showed TCR association rates differing by HLA locus, highest for DRB1 and lowest for HLA-C.

Note on this clone: The antigen is undetermined.

Amplification used 60 Vbeta primers and 13 Jbeta primers. Data came from immunoSEQ multiplex PCR; TCRdb stores just in-frame clones and leaves some out. This sample has around 110,000 clones; over 80% occur once, and the top ten carry 2.1%. Germline CDR1 reads LNHDA; CDR2 reads SQIVND (reference sequence). This CDR3 has 15 amino acids. V lost 6 bases, J lost 5 bases, and 12 bases stayed unmatched. The origin of this receptor is a man younger than 40 in good health and CMV-seronegative. The sample was PBMCs. The chain couples TRBV19 to TRBJ1-1; 7 bases line up with TRBD1. The chain's CDR3 is CASSPRDREETEAFF. CDR3 DNA: TGTGCCAGTAGCCCCCGTGACAGGGAGGAAACTGAAGCTTTCTTT. Together with reference TRBV19 and TRBJ1-1, the CDR3 gives the full variable domain: DGGITQSPKYLFRKEGQNVTLSCEQNLNHDAMYWYRQDPGQGLRLIYYSQIVNDFQKGDIAEGYSVSREKKESFPLTVTSAQKNPTAFYLCASSPRDREETEAFFGQGTRLTVV.